This TCR beta chain was captured in a study of blood T cell repertoires in COVID-19. Study details: Italy, Spain and the United States were the sources of the convalescent and acute COVID-19 samples.

Using immunoSEQ multiplex PCR, the repertoire was profiled, and TCRdb retains in-frame clones only, with some absent. The table shows around 250,000 clones, with around 86% occurring only once. Trimming removed 3 bases at V and 0 bases at J, with 14 bases between. The CDR3 is 16 residues long. CDR1 and CDR2 from the germline V gene are LGHNA and YNFKEQ. This TCR was sampled from a woman between 25 and 40 years old with active or convalescent COVID-19. Sequencing was done on a sample of peripheral blood. The gene calls are TRBV4-2 and TRBJ1-1; the D is unclear. The CDR3 sequence is CASSQATEIMNTEAFF. Here the CDR3 DNA reads TGTGCCAGCAGCCAGGCCACAGAGATCATGAACACTGAAGCTTTCTTT.